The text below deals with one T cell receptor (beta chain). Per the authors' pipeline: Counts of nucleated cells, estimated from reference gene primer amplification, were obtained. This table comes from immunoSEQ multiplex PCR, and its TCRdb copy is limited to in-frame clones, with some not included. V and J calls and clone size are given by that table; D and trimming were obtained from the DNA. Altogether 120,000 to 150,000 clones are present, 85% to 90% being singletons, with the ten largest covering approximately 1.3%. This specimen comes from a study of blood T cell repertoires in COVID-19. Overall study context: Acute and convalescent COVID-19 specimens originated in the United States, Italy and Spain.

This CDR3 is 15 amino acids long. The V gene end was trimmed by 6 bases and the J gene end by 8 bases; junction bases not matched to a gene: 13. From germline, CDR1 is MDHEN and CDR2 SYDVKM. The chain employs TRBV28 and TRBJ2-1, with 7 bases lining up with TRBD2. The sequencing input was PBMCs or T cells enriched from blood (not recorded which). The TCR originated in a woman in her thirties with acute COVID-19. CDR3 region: CASSPPGGRGDEQFF. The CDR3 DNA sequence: TGTGCCAGCAGCCCCCCGGGCGGGAGAGGAGATGAGCAGTTCTTC.